This TCR beta chain was recovered during a study of CD8+CD57+ T cells in acquired aplastic anemia. Sequencing involved patients with CD8+CD57+ cell expansion previously shown by flow cytometry. Germline CDR1 SGHAT, CDR2 FQNNGV. The ends were cut back, 0 bases at V and 6 bases at J, with 9 bases in the middle. The CDR3 is made up of 15 amino acids. Genomic DNA, serving as template, underwent TCR beta VDJ and CDR3 profiling. TCRdb called the reads again in MiXCR, with one record for every CDR3 protein. The data contain some 92,000 distinct CDR3 sequences, around two thirds of them seen just once; the ten biggest clones take up more than 55%.

V usage is TRBV11-2 and J usage is TRBJ1-6; D might be TRBD1 (5 bases). The sample taken for sequencing was sorted CD4+, CD8+, or CD8+CD57+ T cells (not recorded which) from PBMCs. The sequence was collected from a human donor with aplastic anemia. The CDR3 loop is CASSLDRVINSPLHF. CDR3 nucleotide sequence: TGTGCCAGCAGCTTAGACAGGGTGATTAATTCACCCCTCCACTTT.